A selection of T cell receptor beta chains follows, all from one sample in a study of blood T cell repertoires in COVID-19. Sequencing used immunoSEQ multiplex PCR; TCRdb keeps in-frame clones, though not all of them. The sample lists tens of thousands of clones, 85% to 90% occurring once. Material: peripheral blood. The receptors shown here come from a man aged 65 to 79 with active COVID-19. CDR3s include the opening cysteine and the closing phenylalanine or tryptophan.

v_gene	len	CDR3aa
TRBV11-2	14	CASSVNRVYNEQFF
TRBV11-2	17	CASSETSGRAWGNEQFF
TRBV7-2	14	CASSPGQATDTQYF
TRBV5-1	16	CASSFGTPFSGNTIYF
TRBV2	15	CASSETGRSTDTQYF
TRBV24-1	16	CATSETGQGPLRIQYF
TRBV7-8	15	CASSLALTGGQPQHF
TRBV3-1/TRBV3-2	14	CASSQAGPGQPQHF
TRBV21-1	12	CASSKPCTGLFF
TRBV7-6	15	CASSQTAGSGDEQYF
TRBV5-6	13	CASSLSPGTELFF
TRBV6-5	15	CASSYGTSGYNEQFF
TRBV12-3/TRBV12-4	13	CATGGQMNTEAFF
TRBV7-9	16	CASSLYGEGLYNEQFF
TRBV19	10	CASNGGEQYF
TRBV12-3/TRBV12-4	12	CASSTLDEKLFF
TRBV18	13	CASSPPAGQGSFF
TRBV10-2	14	CASSESSANHEQYF
TRBV9	15	CASSKGQGTNYGYTF
TRBV2	16	CASRPTGSSYNSPLHF
TRBV6-2/TRBV6-3	15	CASSYQGQGAGEQYF
TRBV6-5	13	CASSRGQGPEAFF
TRBV30	16	CAWSSLLVRGSNEQFF
TRBV7-9	14	CASSFAGGVETQYF
TRBV4-1	16	CASSTRAGGRADTQYF
TRBV19	13	CASTGGLYNEQFF
TRBV18	16	CASSPPDSEATDTQYF
TRBV7-3	15	CASSSGDFITDTQYF
TRBV7-2	14	CASSADRVHGELFF
TRBV3-1/TRBV3-2	16	CASSFGQVSSYNEQFF
TRBV30	13	CAWSKDRIQSQHF
TRBV20-1	13	CSASLEITQPQHF
TRBV2	14	CASSGRAGLETQYF
TRBV5-1	18	CASSSSFMDRGRTDTQYF
TRBV5-1	16	CASSPGGSGTYNEQFF
TRBV5-1	14	CASRLAGGTDTQYF
TRBV5-4	16	CASSGGAVRGPEKLFF
TRBV21-1	17	CASSKEGATSSGNTIYF
TRBV5-1	15	CASSPTGSGGNTIYF
TRBV27	13	CASRTGGTGETFF
TRBV7-9	16	CASSRAGPGQKETQYF
TRBV5-1	15	CASSLEQGAFYGYTF
TRBV28	16	CASSFSLAGLSYEQYF
TRBV7-9	14	CASIDSGGTPEQFF
TRBV2	15	CASTRGLAGRYEQYF
TRBV12-3/TRBV12-4	12	CASGTSSYEQYF
TRBV19	13	CASSKAGGQTQYF
TRBV6-4	15	CASSEASGSTDTQYF
TRBV5-1	11	CASSSDFEQFF
TRBV30	18	CAWSVRWSSRSARNEQFF
TRBV19	13	CASRDRVGLEQYF
TRBV3-1/TRBV3-2	16	CASSQGDSARNQPQHF
TRBV7-3	15	CASSRGASRIDEQFF
TRBV7-7	17	CASSPSIGAGGVDTQYF
TRBV9	15	CASSVGTVAVYEQYF
TRBV7-6	18	CASSFKPGGPSQTGELFF
TRBV6-5	13	CASSRDNTDTQYF
TRBV5-1	18	CASSLGTSGRITDGELFF
TRBV5-4	13	CASSSFGQYEQYF